These 5 T cell receptor beta chains originate from one sample sequenced in a study of blood T cell repertoires in COVID-19. Some clones are missing from TCRdb's copy, which holds only in-frame ones; the method was immunoSEQ multiplex PCR. The sample yields about 48,000 clones, 65% to 85% seen once. The sample comprised peripheral blood. Every receptor here comes from a man aged 70 or older with acute or convalescent COVID-19.

J is TRBJ2-1 and V is TRBV30, with D possibly TRBD1 on 6 matching bases. The CDR3 is 16 amino acids. Trimming shortened V by 2 bases and J by 4 bases, and 18 bases separated the two germline ends. Germline values: CDR1 GTSNPN, CDR2 SVGIG (reference sequence). The CDR3 protein is CAWSSRQVSIYNEQFF. DNA for the CDR3: TGTGCCTGGAGTTCTAGACAGGTTTCGATATACAATGAGCAGTTCTTC.

This chain links TRBV7-9 with TRBJ2-3; 7 nucleotides align to TRBD1. Germline assignment: CDR1 SEHNR and CDR2 FQNEAQ (reference sequence). The CDR3 is 15 amino acids. V trimming: 6 bases; J trimming: 3 bases; junction bases outside the gene matches: 9. CDR3 residues: CASRPTGDSTDTQYF. In nucleotides, the CDR3 is TGTGCCAGCAGACCTACAGGGGATAGTACAGATACGCAGTATTTT.

The V call is TRBV12-3 or TRBV12-4, the J call TRBJ1-3, with TRBD1 matching over 7 bases. The CDR3 consists of 13 residues. V trimming: 7 bases; J trimming: 5 bases; junction bases outside the gene matches: 5. The CDR3: CASTTTGRNTIYF. DNA for the CDR3: TGTGCCAGCACGACGACAGGGCGAAACACCATATATTTT.

The chain joins TRBV11-2 to TRBJ2-1, with TRBD2 as a possible D gene (7 bases). The CDR3 covers 13 residues. The germline gives CDR1 SGHAT, CDR2 FQNNGV. The V gene lost 6 bases and the J gene lost 4 bases, with 10 bases spanning the gap. DNA for the CDR3: TGTGCCAGCAGGGGAGGGGGGTACAATGAGCAGTTCTTC. Its protein product is CASRGGGYNEQFF.

The gene calls are TRBV9 and TRBJ1-6; TRBD1 is a possible D gene (5 bases). The CDR3 runs 14 residues. V was pared by 5 bases and J by 7 bases, with 13 bases between. The germline CDR1 and CDR2 sequences are SGDLS and YYNGEE. The CDR3, as DNA: TGTGCCAGCAGAGCCCGATCAGGGAATTCACCCCTCCACTTT. The encoded protein is CASRARSGNSPLHF.